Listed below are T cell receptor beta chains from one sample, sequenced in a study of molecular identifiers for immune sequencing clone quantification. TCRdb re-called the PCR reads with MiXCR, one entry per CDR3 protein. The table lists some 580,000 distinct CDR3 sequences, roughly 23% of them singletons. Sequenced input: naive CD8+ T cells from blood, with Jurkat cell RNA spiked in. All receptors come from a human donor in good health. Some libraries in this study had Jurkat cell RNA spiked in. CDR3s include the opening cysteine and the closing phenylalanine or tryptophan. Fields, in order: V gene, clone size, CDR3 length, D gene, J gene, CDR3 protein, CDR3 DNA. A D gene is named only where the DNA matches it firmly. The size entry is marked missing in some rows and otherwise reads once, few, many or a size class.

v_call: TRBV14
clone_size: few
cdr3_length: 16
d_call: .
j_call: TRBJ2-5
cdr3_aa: CASSQGAEWAVETQYF
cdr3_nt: TGTGCCAGCAGCCAAGGCGCGGAATGGGCGGTGGAGACCCAGTACTTC

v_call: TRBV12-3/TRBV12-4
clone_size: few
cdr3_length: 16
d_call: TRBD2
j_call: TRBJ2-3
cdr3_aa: CASSDPAGGPGDTQYF
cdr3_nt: TGTGCCAGCAGCGATCCAGCGGGGGGGCCGGGAGATACGCAGTATTTT

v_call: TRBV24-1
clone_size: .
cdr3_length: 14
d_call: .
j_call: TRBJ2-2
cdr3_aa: CATSESLNTGELFF
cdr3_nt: TGTGCCACCAGTGAGTCCCTGAACACCGGGGAGCTGTTTTTT

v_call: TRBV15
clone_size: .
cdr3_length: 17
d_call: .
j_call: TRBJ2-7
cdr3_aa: CAPSRDYARVGRYEQYF
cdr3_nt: TGTGCCCCCAGCAGAGATTACGCCCGGGTGGGTAGGTACGAGCAGTACTTC

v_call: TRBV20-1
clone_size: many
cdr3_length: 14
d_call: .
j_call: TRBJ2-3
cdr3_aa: CSAEEVLSPDTQYF
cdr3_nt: TGCAGTGCGGAAGAGGTTTTGTCACCAGATACGCAGTATTTT

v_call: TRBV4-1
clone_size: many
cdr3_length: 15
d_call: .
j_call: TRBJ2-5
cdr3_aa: CASSQVWAGLETQYF
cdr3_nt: TGCGCCAGCAGCCAAGTCTGGGCAGGGCTAGAGACCCAGTACTTC

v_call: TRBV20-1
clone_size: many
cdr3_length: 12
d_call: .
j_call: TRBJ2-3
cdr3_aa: CSAPVWADTQYF
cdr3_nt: TGCAGTGCTCCCGTTTGGGCAGATACGCAGTATTTT

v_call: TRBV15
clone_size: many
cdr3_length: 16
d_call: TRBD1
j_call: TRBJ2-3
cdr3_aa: CATSRHNRGFTDTQYF
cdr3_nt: TGTGCCACCAGCAGACATAACAGGGGATTCACAGATACGCAGTATTTT

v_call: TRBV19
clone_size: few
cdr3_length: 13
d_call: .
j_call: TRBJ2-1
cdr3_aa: CASSSGFYNEQFF
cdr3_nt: TGTGCCAGTAGTAGCGGGTTCTACAATGAGCAGTTCTTC

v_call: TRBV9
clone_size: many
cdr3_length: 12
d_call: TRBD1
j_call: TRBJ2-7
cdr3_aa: CASSSQGPPQYF
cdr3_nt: TGTGCCAGCAGCTCACAGGGGCCCCCCCAGTACTTC

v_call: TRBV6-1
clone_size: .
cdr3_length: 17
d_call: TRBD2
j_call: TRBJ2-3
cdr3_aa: CASSEFRLAGGVDTQYF
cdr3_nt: TGTGCCAGCAGTGAATTTCGGCTAGCGGGGGGCGTGGATACGCAGTATTTT

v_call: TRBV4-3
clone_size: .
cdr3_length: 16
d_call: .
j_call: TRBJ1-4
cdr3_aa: CASRLSSGFAGEKLFF
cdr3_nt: TGCGCCAGCAGACTCTCTTCGGGGTTCGCGGGTGAAAAACTGTTTTTT

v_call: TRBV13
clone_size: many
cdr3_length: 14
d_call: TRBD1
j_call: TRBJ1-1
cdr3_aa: CASSLDRGYTEAFF
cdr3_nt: TGTGCCAGCAGCTTAGACAGGGGGTACACTGAAGCTTTCTTT

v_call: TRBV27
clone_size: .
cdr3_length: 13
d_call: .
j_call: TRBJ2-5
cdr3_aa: CPSSLVDQETQYF
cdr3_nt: TGTCCCAGCAGTTTGGTAGATCAAGAGACCCAGTACTTC

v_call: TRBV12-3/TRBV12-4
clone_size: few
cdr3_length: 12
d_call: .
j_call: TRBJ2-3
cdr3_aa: CASSLGQGSWYF
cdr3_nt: TGTGCCAGCAGTTTAGGTCAGGGGTCGTGGTATTTT

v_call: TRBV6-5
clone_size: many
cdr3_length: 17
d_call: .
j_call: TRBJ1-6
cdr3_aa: CASSYSGVFTYNSPLHF
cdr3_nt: TGTGCCAGCAGTTACTCAGGGGTTTTCACCTATAATTCACCCCTCCACTTT

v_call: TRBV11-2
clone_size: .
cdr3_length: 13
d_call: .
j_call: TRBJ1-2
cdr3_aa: CASSLPDFYGYTF
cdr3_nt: TGTGCCAGCAGCTTACCAGATTTCTATGGCTACACCTTC

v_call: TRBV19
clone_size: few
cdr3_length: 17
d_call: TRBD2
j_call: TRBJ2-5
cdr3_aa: CASSIRLAGAVYETQYF
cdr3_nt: TGTGCCAGTAGTATAAGGCTAGCGGGAGCTGTTTATGAGACCCAGTACTTC

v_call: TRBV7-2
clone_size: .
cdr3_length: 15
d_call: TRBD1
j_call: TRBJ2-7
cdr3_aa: CASSTNGTVGDEQYF
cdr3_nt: TGTGCCAGCAGCACCAATGGGACAGTAGGCGACGAGCAGTACTTC

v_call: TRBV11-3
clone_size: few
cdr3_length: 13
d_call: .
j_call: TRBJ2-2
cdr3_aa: CASSPDYGGELFF
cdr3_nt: TGTGCCAGCAGCCCTGATTACGGCGGGGAGCTGTTTTTT

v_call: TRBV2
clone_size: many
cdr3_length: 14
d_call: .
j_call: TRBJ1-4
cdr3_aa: CASSRTATNEKLFF
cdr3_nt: TGTGCCAGCAGTCGGACAGCAACTAATGAAAAACTGTTTTTT

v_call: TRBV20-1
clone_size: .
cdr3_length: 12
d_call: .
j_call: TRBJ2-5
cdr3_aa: CSATTDGETQYF
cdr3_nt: TGCAGTGCTACGACAGACGGTGAGACCCAGTACTTC

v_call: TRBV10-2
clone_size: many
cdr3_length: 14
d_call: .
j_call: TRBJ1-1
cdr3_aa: CASRQTEENTEAFF
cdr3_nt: TGCGCCAGTCGCCAGACAGAGGAGAACACTGAAGCTTTCTTT

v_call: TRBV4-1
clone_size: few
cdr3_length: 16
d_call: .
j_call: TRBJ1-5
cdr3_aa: CASSPGWGGRNQPQHF
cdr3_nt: TGCGCCAGCAGCCCTGGCTGGGGCGGGCGCAATCAGCCCCAGCATTTT

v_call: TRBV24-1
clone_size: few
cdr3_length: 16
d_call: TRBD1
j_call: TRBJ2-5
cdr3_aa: CATSGPKAGGSETQYF
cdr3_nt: TGTGCCACCAGCGGGCCCAAGGCAGGGGGCTCGGAGACCCAGTACTTC

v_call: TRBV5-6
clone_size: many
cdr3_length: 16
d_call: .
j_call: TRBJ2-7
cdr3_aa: CASSLEAGWARNEQYF
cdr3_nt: TGTGCCAGCAGCTTGGAGGCAGGGTGGGCGCGGAACGAGCAGTACTTC

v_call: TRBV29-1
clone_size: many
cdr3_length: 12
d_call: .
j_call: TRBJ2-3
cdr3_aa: CSVEAPTDTQYF
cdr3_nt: TGCAGCGTTGAAGCGCCTACAGATACGCAGTATTTT

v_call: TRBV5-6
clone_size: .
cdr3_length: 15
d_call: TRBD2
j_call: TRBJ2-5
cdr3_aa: CASSILADGWETQYF
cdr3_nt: TGTGCCAGCAGTATACTAGCGGATGGATGGGAGACCCAGTACTTC

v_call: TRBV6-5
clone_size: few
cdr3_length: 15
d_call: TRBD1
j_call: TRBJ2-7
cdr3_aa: CASSISGQGSYEQYF
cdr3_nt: TGTGCCAGCAGTATTTCGGGACAGGGGTCCTACGAGCAGTACTTC

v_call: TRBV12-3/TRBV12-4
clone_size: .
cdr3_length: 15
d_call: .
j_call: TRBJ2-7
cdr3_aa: CASSLVGGLSDEQYF
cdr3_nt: TGTGCCAGCAGTTTAGTGGGGGGCCTATCGGACGAGCAGTACTTC

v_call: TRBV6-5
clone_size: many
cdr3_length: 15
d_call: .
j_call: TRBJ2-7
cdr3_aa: CASRLGGRKDYEQYF
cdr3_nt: TGTGCCAGCAGACTTGGAGGGAGGAAAGACTACGAGCAGTACTTC